Below are 15 T cell receptor beta chains sequenced from a single sample in a study of T cells after yellow fever vaccination. TCRdb analysed the 5' RACE reads with MiXCR anew, one entry per CDR3 protein. The data hold some 160,000 distinct CDR3 sequences, with 9.3% observed a single time. The starting material was CD8+ T cells sorted from PBMCs, obtained 45 days after the yellow fever booster vaccination. The receptors come from a man younger than 35 who received the YFV17D yellow fever vaccine.

This clonotype appeared a few times. The genes are TRBV6-2 or TRBV6-3 and TRBJ1-5, with unresolved D. The CDR3 is 16 residues long. V lost 2 bases and J 5 bases, leaving 16 bases between the germline ends. CDR1 is MNHEY and CDR2 is SVGEGT in the germline V gene. The CDR3 nucleotides read TGTGCCAGCAGTTACGGGGTAAGACGGGAGCATCAGCCCCAGCATTTT. Protein: CASSYGVRREHQPQHF.

This clonotype was counted many times. The gene calls are TRBV4-1 and TRBJ2-5, with TRBD2 matching over 8 bases. The V segment lost 1 base and the J segment 1 base; nucleotides outside the gene matches: 5. Looked up from germline, CDR1 is MGHRA and CDR2 is YSYEKL. The length of the CDR3 is 16 residues. This CDR3 is CASSQAERGPQETQYF. As DNA, the CDR3 is TGCGCCAGCAGCCAAGCGGAGCGGGGGCCCCAAGAGACCCAGTACTTC.

This chain uses TRBV4-1 with TRBJ2-1; 9 bases map to TRBD1. CDR1 is MGHRA, CDR2 YSYEKL, per germline. This CDR3 is 19 amino acids long. J gave up 1 base and V 4 bases, and 14 bases lay outside the gene matches. The CDR3 sequence is CASSLWVGQGLRSYNEQFF. CDR3 DNA: TGCGCCAGCAGCCTTTGGGTGGGACAGGGTCTCCGTTCCTACAATGAGCAGTTCTTC.

The V and J genes are TRBV7-6 and TRBJ2-5, with a weak D call TRBD2 (5 bases). CDR1 SGHVS and CDR2 FNYEAQ come from the germline V gene. Trimming cost V 1 base and J 2 bases, with 20 bases left between them. This CDR3 region has 18 residues. The CDR3 nucleotides are TGTGCCAGCAGCTTAGTACCCCAGAGGGCACCTCTGCAAGAGACCCAGTACTTC. Its translation: CASSLVPQRAPLQETQYF.

This clonotype appeared a few times. V is TRBV4-1 and J is TRBJ1-2; maybe TRBD1 (5 bases). The length of the CDR3 is 16 residues. V was cut by 4 bases and J by 2 bases, with 17 bases left in between. Germline V gene sequence: CDR1 MGHRA, CDR2 YSYEKL. In nucleotides, the CDR3 is TGCGCCAGCAGCCCCACCGGGACGGAGTTAAACTATGGCTACACCTTC. Its protein product is CASSPTGTELNYGYTF.

This clonotype was counted between two and nine times. The chain employs TRBV6-5 and TRBJ1-1, with TRBD1 as a possible D gene (6 bases). Trimming stripped 6 bases from V and 10 bases from J, with 21 bases between. The CDR3 contains 14 residues. Germline CDR1 and CDR2: MNHEY and SVGAGI. This CDR3 reads CASSPEGDGAGAFF. CDR3 in DNA: TGTGCCAGCAGCCCCGAGGGGGATGGGGCTGGAGCTTTCTTT.

This clonotype was seen only a few times. V and J are TRBV4-3 and TRBJ2-3, with 8 bases fitting TRBD2. V was pared by 4 bases and J by 4 bases, with 7 bases of the junction left unmatched. CDR1 is LGHNA and CDR2 is YSLEER in the germline V gene. CDR3 length equals 15 residues. The chain's CDR3 is CASSPTGGVPDTQYF. The DNA for the CDR3 is TGCGCCAGCAGCCCGACGGGGGGGGTCCCAGATACGCAGTATTTT.

This clonotype was counted ten times or more. This chain connects TRBV9 to TRBJ2-1; 8 bases line up with TRBD2. The V segment lost 6 bases and the J segment 6 bases; nucleotides outside the gene matches: 11. This CDR3 has 15 amino acids. Germline V gene data show CDR1 as SGDLS and CDR2 as YYNGEE. CDR3 sequence: CASTLGGDLTNEQFF. Written as DNA, the CDR3 is TGTGCCAGCACCCTCGGGGGGGACTTAACCAATGAGCAGTTCTTC.

The table lists this clonotype with a few counts. This chain connects TRBV12-3 or TRBV12-4 to TRBJ1-5; possibly TRBD1 for D (5 bases). Trimming cost V 5 bases and J 7 bases, with 9 bases left between them. The CDR3 is 12 amino acids. CDR3 nucleotide sequence: TGTGCCAGCAGTGACCAGGGACAGCCCCAGCATTTT. Translated, it gives CASSDQGQPQHF.

This chain connects TRBV6-1 to TRBJ2-1; D gene uncertain. V was trimmed by 8 bases and J by 8 bases, leaving 19 bases between them. Germline CDR1 and CDR2: MNHNS and SASEGT. The CDR3 totals 14 residues. The CDR3 region is CASGGQPPEYEQFF. As DNA, the CDR3 is TGTGCCAGCGGTGGCCAACCCCCGGAGTATGAGCAGTTCTTC.

This clonotype was observed at least ten times. The V gene is TRBV5-1, the J gene TRBJ1-1; a weak D match, TRBD1 (6 bases). The V end lost 4 bases, the J end lost 0 bases, and 16 bases lay between the germline ends. Germline-derived CDR1 and CDR2 are SGHRS and YFSETQ. CDR3 length: 16 amino acids. This chain's CDR3 is CASSPGLGALNTEAFF. The CDR3 DNA sequence: TGCGCCAGCAGCCCCGGTCTGGGGGCCCTGAACACTGAAGCTTTCTTT.

This chain links TRBV20-1 with TRBJ2-7, with D tentatively TRBD1 (5 bases). This CDR3 comprises 11 residues. Germline lookup yields CDR1 DFQATT and CDR2 SNEGSKA (reference sequence). V lost 2 bases, J lost 6 bases, and 8 bases lay in between. CDR3 amino acids: CSARRTFEQYF. The DNA for the CDR3 is TGCAGTGCTAGAAGGACATTCGAGCAGTACTTC.

The genes are TRBV5-1 and TRBJ2-5; 7 bases are shared with TRBD2. Germline V CDR1 and CDR2: SGHRS, YFSETQ. The CDR3 loop spans 16 amino acids. Unmatched junction bases numbered 9, after V lost 4 bases and J lost 0 bases. The CDR3 nucleotides are TGCGCCAGCAGCCCCTGGGACGGGAGGTACCAAGAGACCCAGTACTTC. It is translated as CASSPWDGRYQETQYF. Supplemented by reference TRBV5-1 and TRBJ2-5, the full variable domain reads KAGVTQTPRYLIKTRGQQVTLSCSPISGHRSVSWYQQTPGQGLQFLFEYFSETQRNKGNFPGRFSGRQFSNSRSEMNVSTLELGDSALYLCASSPWDGRYQETQYFGPGTRLLVL.

The genes are TRBV29-1 and TRBJ1-3; D remains unclear. V lost 3 bases and J 0 bases, leaving 9 bases between the germline ends. Looked up from germline, CDR1 is SQVTM and CDR2 is ANQGSEA. The CDR3 spans 14 residues. Here the CDR3 DNA reads TGCAGCGTTGAGGAACTCGGCTCTGGAAACACCATATATTTT. This encodes CSVEELGSGNTIYF.

This clonotype was seen more than once but under ten times. The genes are TRBV5-6 and TRBJ2-1; D is tentatively TRBD1 or TRBD2 (6 bases each). The germline V gene has CDR1 SGHDT and CDR2 YYEEEE. Trimming cost V 0 bases and J 8 bases, with 12 bases left between them. CDR3 length: 14 amino acids. CDR3 bases: TGTGCCAGCAGCTTGGTCCTCGGGGGCTATGAGCAGTTCTTC. The encoded protein is CASSLVLGGYEQFF.